The 12 T cell receptor beta chains given below trace back to one sample, sequenced in a study of CD8+ T cells in alopecia areata. Treatment of the sample: oral pan-JAK inhibitor, 5-10 mg twice daily. Sequencing used cDNA as its template, made by extracting RNA and reverse transcribing it. The protocol was immunoSEQ multiplex PCR, while the TCRdb copy is restricted to in-frame clones and leaves out a portion. Of about 64,000 clones in the sample, just over 45% were seen once. Here the sequenced sample was CD8+ T cells sorted from blood, taken at approximately week 36, from a patient treated with tofacitinib. These receptor sequences come from a human donor with alopecia areata.

This clone was seen more than once but under ten times. The chain joins TRBV29-1 to TRBJ2-5; D call uncertain. Germline-derived CDR1 and CDR2 are SQVTM and ANQGSEA. The CDR3 is 12 amino acids. The V end lost 5 bases, the J end lost 0 bases, and 7 bases lay between the germline ends. The CDR3 DNA is TGCAGCGTTAGGAGAGACCAAGAGACCCAGTACTTC. Translated: CSVRRDQETQYF.

The chain has TRBV5-1 and TRBJ2-7; possible D gene TRBD2, 5 bases. Per germline, CDR1 SGHRS and CDR2 YFSETQ. V was trimmed by 0 bases and J by 5 bases, leaving 6 bases between them. This CDR3 is 12 amino acids long. The DNA for the CDR3 is TGCGCCAGCAGCTTGGTCGGGGACGAGCAGTACTTC. This gives the protein CASSLVGDEQYF.

The chain links TRBV25-1 to TRBJ2-1; TRBD2 matches at 9 bases. The CDR3 loop spans 11 amino acids. Germline lookup yields CDR1 MGHDK and CDR2 SYGVNS. V gave up 8 bases and J gave up 10 bases; unmatched junction bases: 3. The CDR3 nucleotides are TGTGCCAGCGCGCTAGCGGGGGAGCAGTTCTTC. Protein: CASALAGEQFF.

The rearrangement uses TRBV29-1 and TRBJ2-5; 10 positions agree with TRBD2. This CDR3 is built from 14 residues. Germline V gene sequence: CDR1 SQVTM, CDR2 ANQGSEA. Trimming at V came to 3 bases and at J to 5 bases, leaving 6 bases not matched to a gene. In nucleotides, the CDR3 is TGCAGCGTTGAGGGACTAGCGAAAAAGGAGACCCAGTACTTC. Protein product: CSVEGLAKKETQYF. Variable domain in full (rest from reference TRBV29-1 and TRBJ2-5): SAVISQKPSRDICQRGTSLTIQCQVDSQVTMMFWYRQQPGQSLTLIATANQGSEATYESGFVIDKFPISRPNLTFSTLTVSNMSPEDSSIYLCSVEGLAKKETQYFGPGTRLLVL.

The chain couples TRBV4-1 to TRBJ1-5, with a weak D call TRBD1 (5 bases). CDR1 MGHRA and CDR2 YSYEKL come from the germline V gene. The CDR3 sequence is 13 residues long. V shed 4 bases and J shed 9 bases, with 13 bases lying between them. CDR3 DNA: TGCGCCAGCAGCCCCAAGGGGCTGGGGCCCCAGCATTTT. This sequence encodes CASSPKGLGPQHF.

V usage is TRBV18 and J usage is TRBJ2-3; D is unresolved. CDR1 and CDR2 from the germline V gene are KGHSH and LQKENI. The CDR3 length is 14 residues. Trimming took 2 bases from V and 0 from J, leaving 6 bases between them. The CDR3: CASSPVSSTDTQYF. In DNA form, the CDR3 reads TGTGCCAGCTCACCAGTTTCTAGCACAGATACGCAGTATTTT.

The J gene is TRBJ2-1, the V gene TRBV25-1; the match to TRBD1 covers 12 bases. The V gene's germline CDR1 is MGHDK and CDR2 SYGVNS. V gave up 2 bases and J gave up 14 bases; unmatched junction bases: 13. The CDR3 spans 16 residues. The CDR3 here is CASSEMRRDRGREKFF. The CDR3 region has the DNA TGTGCCAGCAGTGAAATGCGCCGGGACAGGGGGCGAGAAAAGTTCTTC.

The rearrangement links TRBV27 to TRBJ2-2; weak D call: TRBD2 (6 bases). Trimming took off 1 base at V and 4 bases at J, with 19 bases between the two ends. Germline CDR1 reads MNHEY; CDR2 reads SMNVEV (reference sequence). The CDR3 covers 18 residues. The CDR3 sequence: CASSLYLSGLHGTGELFF. The CDR3, as DNA: TGTGCCAGCAGTTTATATTTGTCGGGACTGCACGGCACCGGGGAGCTGTTTTTT.

The sample holds one count of this clone. The chain has TRBV7-9 and TRBJ2-1; 9 positions agree with TRBD2. The CDR3 is 16 residues long. CDR1 and CDR2 (germline): SEHNR, FQNEAQ (reference sequence). V lost 3 bases, J lost 2 bases, and 5 bases stayed unmatched. The DNA for the CDR3 is TGTGCCAGCAGCTTCAGACTAGCGGTACCCTACAATGAGCAGTTCTTC. This sequence encodes CASSFRLAVPYNEQFF.

The genes are TRBV19 and TRBJ2-7, with unresolved D. The CDR3 consists of 16 residues. V was cut by 5 bases and J by 5 bases, with 22 bases left in between. CDR1 is LNHDA and CDR2 is SQIVND in the germline V gene (reference sequence). The CDR3 region is CASSPLTQRTSDEQYF. CDR3 nucleotide sequence: TGTGCCAGTAGTCCCCTCACGCAAAGAACGTCCGACGAGCAGTACTTC.

This clone was counted a single time. The rearrangement links TRBV27 to TRBJ2-1, with 8 bases lining up with TRBD1. Per the germline V gene, CDR1 is MNHEY and CDR2 is SMNVEV (reference sequence). The CDR3 consists of 14 residues. Trimming at V came to 8 bases and at J to 4 bases, leaving 7 bases not matched to a gene. The CDR3 loop reads CASGSRQGYNEQFF. CDR3 nucleotide sequence: TGTGCCAGCGGCTCGCGACAGGGGTACAATGAGCAGTTCTTC.

There are a few counts of this clone. The chain is built from TRBV29-1 and TRBJ2-7, with 10 bases lining up with TRBD1. The V segment lost 7 bases and the J segment 1 base; nucleotides outside the gene matches: 7. This CDR3 is built from 14 residues. CDR1 SQVTM and CDR2 ANQGSEA come from the germline V gene. The CDR3 DNA follows: TGCAGCGCTGCCCTGGGACAGGGGTCCTACGAGCAGTACTTC. Protein: CSAALGQGSYEQYF.